One sample yielded the 24 T cell receptor beta chains listed below, sequenced in a study of cytomegalovirus exposure and HLA in healthy donors. Primers: 60 Vbeta forward and 13 Jbeta reverse. Profiled with immunoSEQ multiplex PCR; TCRdb holds only in-frame clones, not every one. Of around 140,000 clones listed, 65% to 80% were seen once; the top ten hold 1.5%. The sample comprised PBMCs. Every receptor here comes from a woman under 30 in good health and CMV-seronegative.

V usage is TRBV15 and J usage is TRBJ1-2; D remains ambiguous. Per germline, CDR1 LNHNV and CDR2 YYDKDF (reference sequence). The CDR3 contains 13 residues. V was trimmed by 1 base and J by 8 bases, leaving 11 bases between them. The CDR3 loop reads CATSRALEGGYTF. The CDR3, as DNA: TGTGCCACCAGCAGAGCTCTGGAGGGCGGCTACACCTTC.

V usage is TRBV4-1 and J usage is TRBJ1-1, with TRBD1 matching over 7 bases. Looked up from germline, CDR1 is MGHRA and CDR2 is YSYEKL. With V trimmed by 0 bases and J by 0 bases, 7 bases remained unmatched. The CDR3 loop spans 17 amino acids. The CDR3 nucleotides read TGCGCCAGCAGCCAAGATCGACAGGGAATATTGAACACTGAAGCTTTCTTT. Residues: CASSQDRQGILNTEAFF.

Written as DNA, the CDR3 is TGTGCCTGGAGTGCCAGGACTAGCGGGAGTTACGAGCAGTACTTC. Its protein product is CAWSARTSGSYEQYF. V is TRBV30 and J is TRBJ2-7; the match to TRBD2 covers 13 bases. J gave up 4 bases and V 1 base, and 4 bases lay outside the gene matches. The CDR3 loop spans 15 amino acids. The V gene's germline CDR1 is GTSNPN and CDR2 SVGIG (reference sequence).

This clone was seen a handful of times. This chain uses TRBV2 with TRBJ1-4, with 10 bases identical to TRBD1. Looked up from germline, CDR1 is SNHLY and CDR2 is FYNNEI. The CDR3 has 13 amino acids. Unmatched junction bases numbered 8, after V lost 11 bases and J lost 8 bases. The CDR3 protein is CASKDRGREKLFF. Here the CDR3 DNA reads TGTGCCTCCAAGGACAGGGGGAGGGAAAAACTGTTTTTT.

The CDR3 region is CASSPRADTEAFF. The CDR3 DNA reads as TGCGCCAGCAGCCCTCGCGCGGACACTGAAGCTTTCTTT. The gene calls are TRBV4-1 and TRBJ1-1, with D hard to call. V was shortened by 4 bases and J by 3 bases, with 9 bases between the two germline ends. CDR1 is MGHRA and CDR2 is YSYEKL in the germline V gene. This CDR3 has 13 residues.

The CDR3 sequence is CASSEEEYTEAFF. Here the CDR3 DNA reads TGTGCCAGCAGTGAAGAAGAGTACACTGAAGCTTTCTTT. V and J are TRBV6-1 and TRBJ1-1; no reliable D call. CDR3 length equals 13 residues. V dropped 1 base and J dropped 3 bases, with 6 bases sitting between them. From germline, CDR1 is MNHNS and CDR2 SASEGT.

The CDR3 nucleotides are TGTGCCAGCAAGCGGACTAGCGCGTACGAGCAGTACTTC. It translates to CASKRTSAYEQYF. The chain links TRBV6-5 to TRBJ2-7; 9 bases are shared with TRBD2. Trimming took 7 bases from V and 4 from J; bases not matched to a gene: 5. The CDR3 is made up of 13 amino acids. The V gene's germline CDR1 is MNHEY and CDR2 SVGAGI.

CDR3 loop: CASSPSSGSHTGELFF. CDR3 in DNA: TGTGCCAGCAGTCCATCTAGCGGGAGCCACACCGGGGAGCTGTTTTTT. The V call is TRBV7-2, the J call TRBJ2-2; 10 nucleotides align to TRBD2. Germline CDR1 is SGHTA and CDR2 is FQGNSA. V trimming: 6 bases; J trimming: 3 bases; junction bases outside the gene matches: 7. The CDR3 spans 16 residues.

This rearrangement joins TRBV2 to TRBJ1-1, with D tentatively TRBD1 (6 bases). V was shortened by 4 bases and J by 4 bases, with 16 bases between the two germline ends. Germline assignment: CDR1 SNHLY and CDR2 FYNNEI. The CDR3 consists of 15 residues. The chain's CDR3 is CASSVFRQAPTEAFF. The CDR3 bases are TGTGCCAGCAGTGTCTTCAGACAGGCACCCACTGAAGCTTTCTTT.

A few counts support this clone. J is TRBJ1-1 and V is TRBV5-1; D possibly corresponds to TRBD1 (6 bases). Germline V gene sequence: CDR1 SGHRS, CDR2 YFSETQ. The CDR3 is 16 residues long. V gave up 3 bases and J gave up 5 bases, with 20 bases separating them. CDR3 nucleotide sequence: TGCGCCAGCAGCTACTCAAACCTACAGGGCCGAACTGAAGCTTTCTTT. Translated, it gives CASSYSNLQGRTEAFF.

J is TRBJ1-5 and V is TRBV6-4; no reliable D call. Germline V gene lookup returns CDR1 MRHNA and CDR2 SNTAGT. This CDR3 region has 15 residues. The V end was cut by 4 bases, the J end by 4 bases, with 14 bases between. CDR3 bases: TGTGCCAGCAGTGCCCCACCGAGGAGGAATCAGCCCCAGCATTTT. Residues: CASSAPPRRNQPQHF.

The chain joins TRBV27 to TRBJ2-7; 9 bases line up with TRBD1. V shed 4 bases, J shed 2 bases, and the junction held 0 bases outside the gene matches. There are 13 residues in the CDR3. CDR1 is MNHEY, CDR2 SMNVEV, per germline (reference sequence). The CDR3 DNA reads TGTGCCAGCAGTTGGGACAGGGCCTACGAGCAGTACTTC. It is translated as CASSWDRAYEQYF.

This clone was picked up a small number of times. V usage is TRBV7-9 and J usage is TRBJ1-1, with D perhaps matching TRBD1 (5 bases). With 3 bases removed from V and 3 bases from J, the gap between germline ends came to 8 bases. Germline V gene lookup returns CDR1 SEHNR and CDR2 FQNEAQ (reference sequence). The CDR3 runs to 13 residues. CDR3: CASSFGGDTEAFF. As DNA, the CDR3 is TGTGCCAGCAGCTTCGGGGGAGACACTGAAGCTTTCTTT.

This clone appeared a few times. V and J are TRBV6-1 and TRBJ1-5; 8 bases map to TRBD1. This CDR3 has 14 amino acids. The V gene's germline CDR1 is MNHNS and CDR2 SASEGT. V gave up 7 bases and J gave up 3 bases; unmatched junction bases: 5. This CDR3 reads CASNDRGDNQPQHF. CDR3 DNA: TGTGCCAGCAATGACAGGGGAGACAATCAGCCCCAGCATTTT.

The genes are TRBV25-1 and TRBJ1-2, with 10 bases that match TRBD1. V was pared by 3 bases and J by 8 bases, with 12 bases of the junction left unmatched. The germline CDR1 and CDR2 sequences are MGHDK and SYGVNS. There are 16 residues in the CDR3. The CDR3 spells CASSEAPFGTGVGYTF. The CDR3 coding sequence is TGTGCCAGCAGTGAGGCACCCTTCGGGACAGGGGTCGGCTACACCTTC.

The rearrangement links TRBV7-9 to TRBJ2-1; 7 nucleotides align to TRBD1. After removal of 4 bases from V and 9 bases from J, the junction contained 6 bases not matched to a gene. Germline V gene data show CDR1 as SEHNR and CDR2 as FQNEAQ (reference sequence). The CDR3 has 13 residues. The DNA of the CDR3 is TGTGCCAGCAGCTGGGACAGACACAGTGAGCAGTTCTTC. It codes for CASSWDRHSEQFF.

This chain connects TRBV5-1 to TRBJ1-1, with 7 bases aligning to TRBD1. V was pared by 3 bases and J by 7 bases, with 9 bases of the junction left unmatched. Germline CDR1 is SGHRS and CDR2 is YFSETQ. This CDR3 has 14 residues. The CDR3 loop is CASSSDREEGEAFF. The CDR3 coding sequence is TGCGCCAGCAGCTCTGACAGGGAAGAGGGTGAAGCTTTCTTT.

The chain is built from TRBV10-3 and TRBJ1-2; D perhaps matches TRBD1 (5 bases). This CDR3 contains 15 residues. The V gene lost 5 bases and the J gene lost 4 bases, with 17 bases spanning the gap. The germline V gene encodes CDR1 ENHRY and CDR2 SYGVKD. CDR3 DNA: TGTGCCATCAGTCTCTTCGACAGTACCGGCTATGGCTACACCTTC. Encoded protein: CAISLFDSTGYGYTF.

This chain uses TRBV6-5 with TRBJ1-2; tentative D call: TRBD1 (5 bases). Germline CDR1 and CDR2: MNHEY and SVGAGI. The CDR3 totals 13 residues. The V end was cut by 2 bases, the J end by 8 bases, with 12 bases between. DNA for the CDR3: TGTGCCAGCAGTTACGAGACAGAGAAGGGCTACACCTTC. The encoded protein is CASSYETEKGYTF.

The CDR3 DNA reads TGTGCCAGCAGTTTGACAGAGAACACTGAAGCTTTCTTT. Protein sequence: CASSLTENTEAFF. This sequence joins TRBV6-4 and TRBJ1-1; D is possibly TRBD1 (5 bases). Trimming removed 5 bases at V and 1 base at J, with 8 bases between. The germline gives CDR1 MRHNA, CDR2 SNTAGT. CDR3 length equals 13 residues.

CDR3 DNA sequence: TGTGCCTGGGAGGGACTAGCGGGACTCAATGAGCAGTTCTTC. Translating gives CAWEGLAGLNEQFF. The rearrangement joins TRBV30 to TRBJ2-1, with 13 nucleotides matching TRBD2. The CDR3 extends over 14 amino acids. V trimming: 5 bases; J trimming: 6 bases; junction bases outside the gene matches: 4. Germline V gene sequence: CDR1 GTSNPN, CDR2 SVGIG (reference sequence). Full variable domain (remainder filled in from reference TRBV30 and TRBJ2-1): SQTIHQWPATLVQPVGSPLSLECTVEGTSNPNLYWYRQAAGRGLQLLFYSVGIGQISSEVPQNLSASRPQDRQFILSSKKLLLSDSGFYLCAWEGLAGLNEQFFGPGTRLTVL.

The J gene is TRBJ1-2, the V gene TRBV29-1; maybe TRBD1 (6 bases). The CDR3 is 12 amino acids. V gave up 7 bases and J gave up 5 bases, with 14 bases separating them. CDR1 and CDR2 (germline): SQVTM, ANQGSEA. The CDR3 reads CSAPYQGYGYTF. CDR3 sequence (DNA): TGCAGCGCCCCGTACCAGGGGTATGGCTACACCTTC.

Remarks on this clone: An end of the junction does not agree with germline; a read error may underlie this. This chain links TRBV30 with TRBJ1-1, with 9 bases aligning to TRBD1. This CDR3 has 17 residues. CDR1 GTSNPN and CDR2 SVGIG come from the germline V gene (reference sequence). CDR3 DNA sequence: TGTGTCTGGCGGGGTAGCCGGGACAGGGTTCTGAACACTGAAGCTTTCTTT. Its protein is CVWRGSRDRVLNTEAFF.

This clone was detected a few times. The rearrangement joins TRBV4-1 to TRBJ2-1, with 9 bases fitting TRBD2. The CDR3 consists of 16 residues. Trimming cost V 1 base and J 9 bases; bases outside gene matches: 10. Germline V gene lookup returns CDR1 MGHRA and CDR2 YSYEKL. The DNA for the CDR3 is TGCGCCAGCAGCCAAGCGGGCGGGAGGGCCCGAGGTGAGCAGTTCTTC. This sequence encodes CASSQAGGRARGEQFF.